There are a few counts of the clone carrying this T cell receptor beta chain. Its antigen is not known. The time point here: pretreatment peripheral blood. Each patient's cancer was a locally advanced or metastatic urothelial carcinoma. Per patient, between 1 and 8 samples were collected at pretreatment and on-treatment time points. This entry belongs to a study of PD-L1 blockade in urothelial cancer. Study information: Study patients had been treated with 0 to 3 previous chemotherapy regimens.

General study results and limits: Prediction of better survival came from below-median pretreatment blood TCR clonality.

V was clipped by 3 bases and J by 1 base; unmatched bases: 0. The germline gives CDR1 GTSNPN, CDR2 SVGIG (reference sequence). The length of the CDR3 is 14 residues. TCRdb keeps only in-frame clones here, not all; method: immunoSEQ multiplex PCR. The sample includes about 43,000 clones, over 75% of them seen just once. The sample consisted of PBMCs, taken around atezolizumab (anti-PD-L1) treatment. The sequence was collected from a man between 60 and 75 years old with urothelial cancer. The V call is TRBV30, the J call TRBJ2-7, with 13 bases identical to TRBD2. In nucleotides, the CDR3 is TGTGCCTGGAGACTAGCGGGAGGGTCCTACGAGCAGTACTTC. Protein: CAWRLAGGSYEQYF.